Listed below are T cell receptor beta chains from one sample, sequenced in a study of blood T cell repertoires in COVID-19. Clones were sequenced by immunoSEQ multiplex PCR, and TCRdb holds only the in-frame ones, with some missing. Of approximately 240,000 clones listed, approximately 83% are singletons. Sequenced sample: PBMCs or T cells enriched from blood (not recorded which). Source of these receptors: a woman in her thirties or forties with acute COVID-19. Both conserved end residues are part of each CDR3. Each record gives: D gene, CDR3 length, V gene, J gene, clone size, CDR3 DNA, CDR3 protein. The D gene is left open where the match is weak. Not every row has a clone size; where given, it reads once, few, many or a size class.

.	14	TRBV7-8	TRBJ2-7	.	TGTGCCAGCAGCTTCTGGGCAGGGAAGGGCGAGCAGTACTTC	CASSFWAGKGEQYF
.	13	TRBV11-1	TRBJ1-1	.	TGTGCCAGCAGCCTCTTCCCCGAGGTGCCGGCTTTCTTT	CASSLFPEVPAFF
TRBD1	15	TRBV12-5	TRBJ1-5	.	TGTGCTAGTGCCCAGGGACAGGGGGCGAGTCAGCCCCAGCATTTT	CASAQGQGASQPQHF
TRBD1	16	TRBV6-5	TRBJ1-6	.	TGTGCCAGCAGTTACTCGACGGCCAGGGCCGACAGGGCCCTCCACTTT	CASSYSTARADRALHF
TRBD2	15	TRBV4-1	TRBJ2-7	many	TGCGCCAGCAGCCAACTAGCGGGGGGGATGTACGAGCAGTACTTC	CASSQLAGGMYEQYF
.	16	TRBV5-5	TRBJ1-6	.	TGTGCCAGCAGCTTGGACTTGGTCAGGGCGAGGTCACCCCTCCACTTT	CASSLDLVRARSPLHF
TRBD1	15	TRBV27	TRBJ2-1	.	TGTGCCAGCAGCGCCGGGACAGGGATGAACAATGAGCAGTTCTTC	CASSAGTGMNNEQFF
.	12	TRBV12-3/TRBV12-4	TRBJ1-2	.	TGTGCCAGCAGAGAACAGGGCCCCGGCTACACCTTC	CASREQGPGYTF
.	13	TRBV12-3/TRBV12-4	TRBJ1-2	.	TGTGCCAGCAGTCCAAGGGAGGACTATGGCTACACCTTC	CASSPREDYGYTF
.	11	TRBV6-5	TRBJ2-1	.	TGTGCCAGCAGTTTTCTCGGTGAGCAGTTCTTC	CASSFLGEQFF
.	15	TRBV6-5	TRBJ1-5	.	TGTGCCAGCAGGAACTCGGCGGGGCAGGGTCAGCCCCAGCATTTT	CASRNSAGQGQPQHF
TRBD2	16	TRBV5-1	TRBJ2-5	.	TGCGCCAGCAGCTTGGGGCTAGCGGTGACCCAAGAGACCCAGTACTTC	CASSLGLAVTQETQYF
TRBD1	14	TRBV25-1	TRBJ1-2	.	TGTGCCAGCAGTGAATCGGGGACAGCCTATGGCTACACCTTC	CASSESGTAYGYTF
.	18	TRBV5-5	TRBJ1-4	.	TGTGCCAGCAGCTTATCGGACAGTGGGCTCCTAATTAATGAAAAACTGTTTTTT	CASSLSDSGLLINEKLFF
TRBD1	15	TRBV5-1	TRBJ1-2	.	TGCGCCAGCAGCTTGAGACAGGGAAGTAAAAATGGCTACACCTTC	CASSLRQGSKNGYTF
TRBD1	16	TRBV30	TRBJ1-4	.	TGTGCCTGGAATCCCCGACAGGGTGGATGGGGTGGAAAACTGTTTTTT	CAWNPRQGGWGGKLFF
.	11	TRBV29-1	TRBJ1-1	.	TGCAGCGCACAAATGAACACTGAAGCTTTCTTT	CSAQMNTEAFF
TRBD1	14	TRBV30	TRBJ1-2	.	TGTGCCTGGAGTGTACAGGGGGCAATCTATGGCTACACCTTC	CAWSVQGAIYGYTF
TRBD1	15	TRBV27	TRBJ2-7	.	TGTGCCAGCAGTACCGACAGGGGCAGTACCTACGAGCAGTACTTC	CASSTDRGSTYEQYF
TRBD1	15	TRBV27	TRBJ2-1	.	TGTGCCAGCAGTTGGCCGGGACAGGGTTTGGGCAAGCAGTTCTTC	CASSWPGQGLGKQFF
TRBD2	15	TRBV28	TRBJ2-1	.	TGTGCCAGCAGTCAAAGCGGGAGTGGGTGGTTTGAGCAGTTCTTC	CASSQSGSGWFEQFF
.	15	TRBV7-6	TRBJ2-2	.	TGTGCCAGCAGCTTAGGGGGCCCGAACACCGGGGAGCTGTTTTTT	CASSLGGPNTGELFF
.	13	TRBV18	TRBJ1-2	few	TGTGCCAGCTCACCCACCGCGGAGTATGGCTACACCTTC	CASSPTAEYGYTF
TRBD2	17	TRBV27	TRBJ2-2	.	TGTGCCAGCAGTTTACGGCTAGCGGGAGGATTAGGCGGGGAGCTGTTTTTT	CASSLRLAGGLGGELFF
TRBD2	15	TRBV5-4	TRBJ2-7	.	TGTGCCAGCAGCTTGGGCGGGACTAGTATATACGAGCAGTACTTC	CASSLGGTSIYEQYF